This T cell receptor beta chain was retrieved from a study of early T cells in non-severe SARS-CoV-2 infection. At the level of the study: Chains were unpaired, as sequencing was done on bulk RNA from unsorted whole blood. Notes on the study in general: Matching with VDJdb favored anti-spike CD8 responses (missing private and CD4 specificities).

The CDR3 has 11 amino acids. Trimming took 4 bases from V and 6 from J, leaving 6 bases between them. Germline lookup yields CDR1 MNHEY and CDR2 SVGEGT. Unique molecular identifiers were added to individual cDNA molecules. TCRdb re-derived calls from the 5' RACE reads in MiXCR, one entry per CDR3 protein. This table has roughly 46,000 distinct CDR3 sequences, roughly 7.1% appearing once. This clonotype was picked up many times. The antigen remains undetermined. The source material was whole blood. The sequence came from an adult who was a healthcare worker with PCR-confirmed SARS-CoV-2 infection or an uninfected control (not recorded which). The chain combines TRBV6-2 or TRBV6-3 with TRBJ2-5; D gene unclear. CDR3 sequence: CASSSSKTQYF. For the CDR3, the DNA is TGTGCCAGCAGTTCCTCGAAGACCCAGTACTTC.